The sequence of this T cell receptor (beta chain) was determined in a study of blood T cell repertoires in COVID-19. The method was immunoSEQ multiplex PCR; TCRdb's version includes in-frame clones alone and lacks a portion of them. The repertoire holds 150,000 to 200,000 clones, with 70% to 85% as singletons. V trimming: 2 bases; J trimming: 9 bases; junction bases outside the gene matches: 7. The CDR3 is 14 amino acids. Germline lookup yields CDR1 SQVTM and CDR2 ANQGSEA. The chain links TRBV29-1 to TRBJ1-2, with 12 bases identical to TRBD1. Sequenced sample: peripheral blood. The source is a human donor with acute or convalescent COVID-19. The donor label of this sample is uncertain. Written as DNA, the CDR3 is TGCAGCGTTGAAAAGGGACAGGGGGCTAGGAGCTACACCTTC. This encodes CSVEKGQGARSYTF.